This T cell receptor beta chain came from a study of post-analysis software for immune sequencing data. Study-level background: As for disease course, relapsing-remitting, secondary progressive and progressive-relapsing multiple sclerosis were all included. Study conclusions and caveats: Controls showed significantly higher normalized Chao1 diversity than did multiple sclerosis patients. Five TRBV segments, including TRBV5-6, TRBV5-1 and TRBV20-1, were more frequent in patients than controls.

CDR1 DFQATT and CDR2 SNEGSKA come from the germline V gene (reference sequence). V dropped 3 bases and J dropped 2 bases, with 11 bases sitting between them. The CDR3 is 14 amino acids. The authors incorporated unique molecular identifiers into the TCR beta cDNA libraries. MiXCR, applied by TCRdb to the PCR reads, yields one record per CDR3 protein. This sample has approximately 360,000 distinct CDR3 sequences; roughly 36% occur once, and the top ten carry about an eighth. This clonotype has just a few counts. Antigen unknown. This chain connects TRBV20-1 to TRBJ2-1; D possibly corresponds to TRBD2 (6 bases). Sequencing input: blood. This TCR was recovered from a girl aged 5-17 years with multiple sclerosis. The chain's CDR3 is CSASRRGPYNEQFF. CDR3 in DNA: TGCAGTGCTAGTAGGCGGGGTCCCTACAATGAGCAGTTCTTC.